This entry features one TCR beta chain sequence. Clones were read by immunoSEQ multiplex PCR, and TCRdb kept only the in-frame ones, dropping some. The sample contains 70,000 to 85,000 clones, about 79% of which appear only once. Autoimmune disease history or systemic immunosuppression disqualified patients. These data belong to a study of OX40 agonist ivuxolimab in advanced cancers. Trimming removed 2 bases from V and 7 bases from J, with 12 bases in between. The CDR3 consists of 14 residues. Germline CDR1 SGHRS, CDR2 YFSETQ. The chain combines TRBV5-1 with TRBJ1-4, with D maybe TRBD1 (5 bases). This TCR was recovered from an adult with an advanced solid tumor such as melanoma, head and neck, liver or kidney cancer. The sample was CD4+ or CD8+ T cells sorted from blood, taken in a trial of the OX40 agonist ivuxolimab. As DNA, the CDR3 is TGCGCCAGCAGCTTAGGGACTAGCAGTGAAAAACTGTTTTTT. It yields the protein CASSLGTSSEKLFF.